The clone carrying this T cell receptor (beta chain) was detected a few times. Its antigen is not known. MiXCR was run by TCRdb on the reads, yielding one entry per CDR3 protein. Counted here are 750,000 to 900,000 distinct CDR3 sequences, almost 30% occurring once; the ten biggest clones make up roughly 14%. The length of the CDR3 is 13 residues. The V gene lost 0 bases and the J gene lost 4 bases, with 6 bases spanning the gap. Germline-derived CDR1 and CDR2 are MNHNY and SVGAGI (reference sequence). The data stem from a study of T cell repertoires in cytomegalovirus infection. Study as a whole: Indications came from public TCR beta signatures; they pointed to CMV infection and to a matching HLA type. Study-level results: There were HLA-C-restricted CMV-specific TCR beta clonotypes dominating the ex vivo response. Accumulated public TCR beta family frequency recognized individuals carrying CMV together with the relevant HLA.

This chain connects TRBV6-6 to TRBJ1-1; no definite D call. This TCR came from a human donor in good health (CMV status not recorded). Some clones in this sample may be carry-over from other donors' samples. The input for sequencing was cultured CD8+ T cells from PBMCs, taken from culture after CMV antigen stimulation. The CDR3 nucleotides are TGTGCCAGCAGTTACTCGGTCCGCACTGAAGCTTTCTTT. Protein product: CASSYSVRTEAFF.